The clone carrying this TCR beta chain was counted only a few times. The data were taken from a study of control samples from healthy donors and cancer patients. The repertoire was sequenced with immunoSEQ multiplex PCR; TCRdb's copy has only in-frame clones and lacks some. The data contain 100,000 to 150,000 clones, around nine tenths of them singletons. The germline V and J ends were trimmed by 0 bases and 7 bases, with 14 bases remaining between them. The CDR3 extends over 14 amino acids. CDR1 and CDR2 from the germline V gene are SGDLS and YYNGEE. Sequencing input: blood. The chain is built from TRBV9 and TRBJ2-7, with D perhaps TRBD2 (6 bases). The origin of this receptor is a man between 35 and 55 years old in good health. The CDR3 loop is CASSVARGSTEQYF. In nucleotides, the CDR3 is TGTGCCAGCAGCGTAGCCCGGGGGTCTACGGAGCAGTACTTC.